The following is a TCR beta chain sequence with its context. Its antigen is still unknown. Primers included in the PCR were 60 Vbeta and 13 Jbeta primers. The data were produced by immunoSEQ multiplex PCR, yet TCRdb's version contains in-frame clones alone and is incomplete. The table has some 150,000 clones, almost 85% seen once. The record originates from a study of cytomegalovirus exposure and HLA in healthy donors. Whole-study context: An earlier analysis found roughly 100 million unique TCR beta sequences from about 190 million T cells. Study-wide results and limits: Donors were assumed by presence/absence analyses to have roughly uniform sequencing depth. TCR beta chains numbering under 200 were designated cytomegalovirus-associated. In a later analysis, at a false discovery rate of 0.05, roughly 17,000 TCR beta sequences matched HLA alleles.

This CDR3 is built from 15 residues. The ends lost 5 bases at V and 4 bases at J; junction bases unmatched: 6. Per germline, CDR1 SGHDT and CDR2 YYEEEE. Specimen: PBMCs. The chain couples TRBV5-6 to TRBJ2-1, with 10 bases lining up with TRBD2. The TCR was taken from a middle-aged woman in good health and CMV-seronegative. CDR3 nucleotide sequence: TGTGCCAGCAGACCCGGGACTAGCGCTTACAATGAGCAGTTCTTC. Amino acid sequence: CASRPGTSAYNEQFF.